This is a list of T cell receptor beta chains from one sample in a study of shared clonotypes between healthy human individuals. The method was immunoSEQ multiplex PCR; TCRdb's version includes in-frame clones alone and lacks a portion of them. Of 2 million to 3 million clones in the sample, around 90% were seen once. Sequences were obtained from naive CD4+ T cells sorted from blood. These receptors were collected from a man younger than 35 in good health. Each CDR3 is given with its conserved first and last residue. D genes are given only for firm matches. Size values are once, few and many counts, or a class for expanded clones, and some rows have none.

clone_size: once
d_call: TRBD1
j_call: TRBJ2-3
v_call: TRBV28
cdr3_aa: CASSLDRGQGFSTDTQYF
cdr3_nt: TGTGCCAGCAGTTTAGACAGGGGACAGGGTTTCAGCACAGATACGCAGTATTTT

clone_size: -
d_call: TRBD2
j_call: TRBJ2-6
v_call: TRBV19
cdr3_aa: CASSPGLAGAYSGANVLTF
cdr3_nt: TGTGCCAGTAGTCCGGGACTAGCGGGGGCTTACTCTGGGGCCAACGTCCTGACTTTC

clone_size: -
d_call: -
j_call: TRBJ1-3
v_call: TRBV2
cdr3_aa: CASSDDGPSGNTIYF
cdr3_nt: TGTGCCAGCAGTGATGACGGACCCTCTGGAAACACCATATATTTT

clone_size: -
d_call: -
j_call: TRBJ2-3
v_call: TRBV10-3
cdr3_aa: CAISGASVITDTQYF
cdr3_nt: TGTGCCATCAGTGGGGCTAGCGTAATCACAGATACGCAGTATTTT

clone_size: -
d_call: -
j_call: TRBJ1-2
v_call: TRBV10-3
cdr3_aa: CAISESSGARPYGYTF
cdr3_nt: TGTGCCATCAGTGAGTCGTCGGGGGCACGGCCGTATGGCTACACCTTC

clone_size: -
d_call: TRBD1
j_call: TRBJ2-2
v_call: TRBV2
cdr3_aa: CASRRDRKNTGELFF
cdr3_nt: TGTGCCAGCAGACGGGACAGGAAGAACACCGGGGAGCTGTTTTTT

clone_size: -
d_call: -
j_call: TRBJ1-2
v_call: TRBV7-2
cdr3_aa: CASSLALGDNNYGYTF
cdr3_nt: TGTGCCAGCAGCTTAGCGCTGGGGGATAACAACTATGGCTACACCTTC

clone_size: -
d_call: -
j_call: TRBJ2-5
v_call: TRBV7-8
cdr3_aa: CASRSDYEEETQYF
cdr3_nt: TGTGCCAGCAGGTCGGACTACGAGGAGGAGACCCAGTACTTC

clone_size: -
d_call: -
j_call: TRBJ2-1
v_call: TRBV19
cdr3_aa: CASTPGYNEQFF
cdr3_nt: TGTGCCAGTACTCCAGGGTACAATGAGCAGTTCTTC

clone_size: -
d_call: -
j_call: TRBJ2-3
v_call: TRBV10-2
cdr3_aa: CASSDPSTQYF
cdr3_nt: TGCGCCAGCAGTGACCCCTCCACGCAGTATTTT

clone_size: once
d_call: -
j_call: TRBJ1-2
v_call: TRBV5-5
cdr3_aa: CASSNRELYGYTF
cdr3_nt: TGTGCCAGCAGTAACAGGGAGCTCTATGGCTACACCTTC

clone_size: -
d_call: -
j_call: TRBJ1-2
v_call: TRBV18
cdr3_aa: CASSPLETGHGYTF
cdr3_nt: TGTGCCAGCTCACCCCTCGAAACAGGGCATGGCTACACCTTC

clone_size: -
d_call: TRBD1
j_call: TRBJ1-2
v_call: TRBV4-2
cdr3_aa: CASSQPGTAGYTF
cdr3_nt: TGTGCCAGCAGCCAACCCGGGACAGCTGGCTACACCTTC

clone_size: once
d_call: -
j_call: TRBJ1-1
v_call: TRBV28
cdr3_aa: CASSLVSWVENTEAFF
cdr3_nt: TGTGCCAGCAGTTTAGTCTCTTGGGTGGAGAACACTGAAGCTTTCTTT

clone_size: -
d_call: -
j_call: TRBJ2-5
v_call: TRBV7-9
cdr3_aa: CASSRRTEQETQYF
cdr3_nt: TGTGCCAGCAGCCGGCGGACAGAGCAAGAGACCCAGTACTTC

clone_size: -
d_call: TRBD1
j_call: TRBJ1-1
v_call: TRBV28
cdr3_aa: CASKAARGLREVNTEAFF
cdr3_nt: TGTGCCAGCAAGGCGGCCAGGGGGCTTCGTGAGGTGAACACTGAAGCTTTCTTT

clone_size: -
d_call: -
j_call: TRBJ2-3
v_call: TRBV27
cdr3_aa: CASRYLTGDTQYF
cdr3_nt: TGTGCCAGCAGATACCTCACCGGAGATACGCAGTATTTT

clone_size: -
d_call: -
j_call: TRBJ2-2
v_call: TRBV7-9
cdr3_aa: CASSLAWGKGTGELFF
cdr3_nt: TGTGCCAGCAGCTTAGCTTGGGGGAAAGGCACCGGGGAGCTGTTTTTT

clone_size: -
d_call: TRBD1
j_call: TRBJ1-5
v_call: TRBV5-8
cdr3_aa: CASSRRDRANLGQPQHF
cdr3_nt: TGTGCCAGCAGCCGACGGGACAGGGCTAATCTTGGGCAGCCCCAGCATTTT

clone_size: once
d_call: TRBD2
j_call: TRBJ2-1
v_call: TRBV2
cdr3_aa: CARGIRTSGSSYNEQFF
cdr3_nt: TGTGCCAGGGGGATCAGGACTAGCGGGAGTTCCTACAATGAGCAGTTCTTC

clone_size: -
d_call: -
j_call: TRBJ1-3
v_call: TRBV30
cdr3_aa: CAWTGVSGNTIYF
cdr3_nt: TGTGCCTGGACGGGAGTCTCTGGAAACACCATATATTTT

clone_size: -
d_call: -
j_call: TRBJ2-1
v_call: TRBV9
cdr3_aa: CASSPGGKSIVEFF
cdr3_nt: TGTGCCAGCAGCCCCGGCGGGAAGAGCATCGTTGAGTTCTTC

clone_size: -
d_call: TRBD1
j_call: TRBJ1-6
v_call: TRBV5-1
cdr3_aa: CASSLRDRGSPLHF
cdr3_nt: TGCGCCAGCAGCTTACGGGACAGGGGTTCACCCCTCCACTTT

clone_size: once
d_call: TRBD1
j_call: TRBJ1-1
v_call: TRBV5-1
cdr3_aa: CASSLVPGQGITEAFF
cdr3_nt: TGCGCCAGCAGCTTGGTTCCGGGACAGGGAATAACTGAAGCTTTCTTT

clone_size: -
d_call: TRBD2
j_call: TRBJ2-1
v_call: TRBV6-1
cdr3_aa: CASSLGRGGYNEQFF
cdr3_nt: TGTGCCAGCAGTTTGGGGCGGGGGGGATACAATGAGCAGTTCTTC

clone_size: -
d_call: -
j_call: TRBJ1-2
v_call: TRBV14
cdr3_aa: CASSKEWGTSNYGYTF
cdr3_nt: TGTGCCAGCAGCAAGGAATGGGGGACTTCTAACTATGGCTACACCTTC

clone_size: -
d_call: TRBD1
j_call: TRBJ1-5
v_call: TRBV6-6
cdr3_aa: CASSYTGGDGNQPQHF
cdr3_nt: TGTGCCAGCAGTTACACAGGGGGAGATGGCAATCAGCCCCAGCATTTT

clone_size: -
d_call: -
j_call: TRBJ2-3
v_call: TRBV2
cdr3_aa: CASSGDTDTQYF
cdr3_nt: TGTGCCAGCAGTGGAGACACAGATACGCAGTATTTT

clone_size: -
d_call: TRBD1
j_call: TRBJ1-4
v_call: TRBV4-1
cdr3_aa: CASSQGSGTGNEKLFF
cdr3_nt: TGCGCCAGCAGCCAAGGTAGCGGGACAGGGAATGAAAAACTGTTTTTT

clone_size: -
d_call: TRBD1
j_call: TRBJ1-1
v_call: TRBV7-9
cdr3_aa: CASSPGQGVNTEAFF
cdr3_nt: TGTGCCAGCAGCCCTGGACAGGGGGTTAACACTGAAGCTTTCTTT

clone_size: -
d_call: TRBD2
j_call: TRBJ2-3
v_call: TRBV5-4
cdr3_aa: CASRYGLAGEGDTQYF
cdr3_nt: TGTGCCAGCAGATACGGACTAGCGGGGGAGGGAGATACGCAGTATTTT

clone_size: -
d_call: TRBD1
j_call: TRBJ2-7
v_call: TRBV10-3
cdr3_aa: CAIRDRVSYEQYF
cdr3_nt: TGTGCCATCAGGGACAGGGTTTCCTACGAGCAGTACTTC

clone_size: -
d_call: TRBD1
j_call: TRBJ1-2
v_call: TRBV9
cdr3_aa: CASSVEEGASYYGYTF
cdr3_nt: TGTGCCAGCAGCGTAGAGGAGGGGGCAAGTTATTATGGCTACACCTTC

clone_size: -
d_call: -
j_call: TRBJ2-2
v_call: TRBV27
cdr3_aa: CASSSWTENTGELFF
cdr3_nt: TGTGCCAGCAGTTCCTGGACTGAAAACACCGGGGAGCTGTTTTTT

clone_size: few
d_call: -
j_call: TRBJ1-5
v_call: TRBV19
cdr3_aa: CASSIGGTVNQPQHF
cdr3_nt: TGTGCCAGTAGTATAGGGGGCACAGTCAATCAGCCCCAGCATTTT

clone_size: -
d_call: TRBD2
j_call: TRBJ2-7
v_call: TRBV10-3
cdr3_aa: CAIREASGRGISYEQYF
cdr3_nt: TGTGCCATCAGGGAGGCTAGCGGGAGGGGAATATCCTACGAGCAGTACTTC

clone_size: -
d_call: -
j_call: TRBJ2-2
v_call: TRBV6-5
cdr3_aa: CASSGPLGTGELFF
cdr3_nt: TGTGCCAGCTCCGGACCCCTCGGGACCGGGGAGCTGTTTTTT

clone_size: -
d_call: -
j_call: TRBJ2-5
v_call: TRBV25-1
cdr3_aa: CASSEGRAGIQETQYF
cdr3_nt: TGTGCCAGCAGTGAAGGCCGGGCGGGGATTCAAGAGACCCAGTACTTC

clone_size: once
d_call: -
j_call: TRBJ2-3
v_call: TRBV30
cdr3_aa: CAWSGFGSVSTDTQYF
cdr3_nt: TGTGCCTGGAGTGGCTTCGGATCAGTTAGCACAGATACGCAGTATTTT

clone_size: -
d_call: -
j_call: TRBJ2-3
v_call: TRBV19
cdr3_aa: CASSERWGTDTQYF
cdr3_nt: TGTGCCAGTAGTGAACGGTGGGGCACAGATACGCAGTATTTT

clone_size: -
d_call: -
j_call: TRBJ2-7
v_call: TRBV7-7
cdr3_aa: CASSLVASGIEEQYF
cdr3_nt: TGTGCTAGCAGCTTAGTGGCCAGCGGAATCGAGGAGCAGTACTTC

clone_size: -
d_call: TRBD1
j_call: TRBJ1-5
v_call: TRBV15
cdr3_aa: CATSRGTGSNQPQHF
cdr3_nt: TGTGCCACCAGCAGAGGGACAGGTAGCAATCAGCCCCAGCATTTT

clone_size: once
d_call: -
j_call: TRBJ1-2
v_call: TRBV11-2
cdr3_aa: CASSLRGIDYTF
cdr3_nt: TGTGCCAGCAGCCTGAGGGGGATTGACTACACCTTC

clone_size: few
d_call: -
j_call: TRBJ1-2
v_call: TRBV10-3
cdr3_aa: CAISWGRDGYTF
cdr3_nt: TGTGCCATCAGCTGGGGACGGGATGGCTACACCTTC

clone_size: -
d_call: TRBD1
j_call: TRBJ1-5
v_call: TRBV19
cdr3_aa: CASSRTGDQPQHF
cdr3_nt: TGTGCCAGTAGCAGGACAGGGGATCAGCCCCAGCATTTT

clone_size: -
d_call: -
j_call: TRBJ1-6
v_call: TRBV5-1
cdr3_aa: CASSPTGGGVPLHF
cdr3_nt: TGCGCCAGCAGCCCGACAGGAGGGGGGGTGCCCCTCCACTTT